Given below is one TCR beta chain in context. This clone was seen only once. Its antigen is currently not known. No base-level quality is on record; no much larger clone is a single base apart. This sample is drawn from a study of cytomegalovirus exposure and HLA in healthy donors (dated by TCRdb to about 2017). Study-level background: An earlier analysis of roughly 500 of the donors reported about 260 Gb of sequence data and roughly 120 million unique TCR beta sequences obtained from about 179 million T cells. Approximately 300 gigabases of sequencing data and 70 million to 95 million unique TCR sequences made up an early release that covered over 550 HLA-typed donors. The genetic ancestry cluster associated with self-reported Caucasian donors included roughly 84% of the 398 genotyped donors. The aim of the study was to test whether cataloging public T cell receptors could identify signatures of past pathogen exposure. Using immunosequencing, the study profiled T cell repertoires from approximately 700 subjects and related those repertoires to cytomegalovirus serostatus. Besides the first cohort of roughly 640 subjects, a separate validation cohort made up of 120 different subjects was used. To predict cytomegalovirus infection status, the study combined high-throughput TCR immunosequencing, statistical association of individual TCRs with disease status, and machine learning. A later analysis re-examined previously published TCR beta repertoires from about 670 donors and added high-resolution HLA genotyping to investigate patterns of TCR occurrence. The later analysis used no new phenotypic data to find candidate immune exposures, relying instead on TCR beta sequences and their occurrence across donors. An earlier analysis of approximately 580 of the donors used high-throughput TCR beta sequencing to judge whether each TCR beta V gene segment behaved as functional or pseudogenic. Donor age, sex, ethnicity and CMV serostatus were collected together with the repertoire data. In a later genetic analysis, genome-wide SNP genotypes for about 65% of the roughly 700 donors were used, and that subset was treated as a discovery cohort. All discovery cohort repertoires had been generated using a single sequencing platform. Both class I and class II loci were covered by HLA typing, at four-digit resolution. The number of typed donors differed by locus: about 629-630 for A, B, C, DRB1 and DQB1; about 520 for DQA1; 606 for DPA1; and some 430 for DPB1. A few DR-DQ haplotypes were treated as single units for association and clustering because of strong linkage in the cohort. On average, 235,054 unique TCR beta nucleotide sequences were sequenced per donor among some 430 genotyped donors of the cohort, with around 19% of those sequences being non-productive.

Results the study describes overall, beyond this receptor: A later genetic analysis associated a missense DCLRE1C variant with V-gene and J-gene trimming of TCR beta chains, and an independent cohort replicated the association. In a later analysis, 16,951 TCR beta sequences were associated with specific HLA alleles at a false discovery rate of 0.05. According to the authors, the approach could potentially be generalized to other disease states and immunological phenotypes. In both the original and validation cohorts, the classifier was reported to diagnose cytomegalovirus status with high specificity and sensitivity. In vitro tests confirmed that a few of the cytomegalovirus-associated TCR beta chains recognize cytomegalovirus antigens. A later analysis reported that several top co-occurrence clusters appeared linked to parvovirus B19, influenza, CMV and Epstein-Barr virus. In a later analysis, the rate of TCR association differed among HLA loci, with DRB1 alleles having the most associated TCRs and HLA-C alleles having the fewest. Because counts were too low, approximately 15 rarely observed V segments, including chromosome 9 orphons, were excluded from the earlier analysis of 500 to 700 of the donors. Most TCR sequences were observed very rarely across donors, whereas some public TCRs were present in many individuals. Compared with equally common non-associated chains, HLA-associated TCR beta chains in a later analysis were more clonally expanded and had lower generation probabilities. In an earlier analysis of 500 to 650 of the donors, most TCR beta V segments appeared in productive rearrangements about 87% or about 30% of the time, broadly matching IMGT annotations. Strong co-occurrence of HLA alleles, especially DR and DQ, made assigning TCR associations to individual alleles difficult. A further reported finding was that TCR beta sequences accurately predicted the HLA-A and HLA-B alleles for most subjects in the first cohort. The cohort was sequenced for TCR beta chains only, and without alpha or paired-chain data the features that could be detected were limited. Most CMV-associated TCR beta chains appeared to be HLA-restricted in a later analysis, and the HLA associations seemed to be driven largely by CMV exposure. Compared with the roughly 600-donor mean, donors in an Asian-associated ancestry cluster had fewer N-insertions in productive TCRs, according to a later genetic analysis. Correlated functional status among segregating V segments might be attributable to linkage disequilibrium, but an unknown experimental factor could not be ruled out. A cluster of highly shared sequence variants was judged likely to be a technical artifact of the sequencing pipeline. A total of fewer than 200 TCR beta chains were listed by the study as associated with cytomegalovirus. The only immune exposure information available for the cohort was CMV serostatus. Because HLA typing was unavailable for some donors at each locus, only the typed subset was used in association tests. Presence/absence analyses assumed roughly uniform sequencing depth across donors, an assumption that may not hold. Because the 87-base-pair reads could not distinguish some IMGT-functional V segments, including TRBV6-2 and TRBV6-3, those segments were excluded.

In total, more than 500 healthy bone marrow donors made up the cohort. At the time of sampling, every cohort member was nominally healthy, though immune exposures that went unrecorded were likely present. The donor tested CMV seronegative and was one of the 352 seronegative cohort members. Every donor gave a peripheral blood sample, and the peripheral blood mononuclear cells from that sample were used for TCR beta sequencing. Genomic DNA was extracted from the blood cell samples with the Qiagen DNeasy Blood Extraction Kit. The library was generated by the immunoSEQ multiplex PCR assay. A mixture of 60 forward primers for TCR Vbeta segments and 13 reverse primers for TCR Jbeta segments was used in the multiplex PCR. The CDR3 region of rearranged TCR beta genes was amplified from genomic DNA by a multiplex PCR assay. The Illumina HiSeq System was used to sequence the amplified TCR beta libraries as 87-base-pair reads. As for how the authors treated the data: A later analysis counted approximately 76 million unique TCR beta chains across the 550 to 700 repertoires, and around 9.9 million of these chains were shared by at least two donors. A nearest-neighbor algorithm error-corrected the raw reads and collapsed the reads into unique sequences, merging closely related sequences to remove PCR and sequencing errors. To assign V, D and J gene segments, CDR3 sequences were aligned to IMGT reference sequences. For a sequence to be retained, a match of at least six nucleotides was required to both a V gene segment and a J gene segment. Rearrangements were classified as productive when the CDR3 lacked stop codons and remained in frame with V and J, and all other rearrangements were classified as non-productive. Following IMGT convention, CDR3 was defined as the stretch from the second conserved V-encoded cysteine to the conserved J-encoded phenylalanine. In an earlier analysis of approximately 590 of the donors, sequences lacking an unambiguous match to a single V gene segment were excluded. An earlier analysis of several hundred of the donors called V segments functional above 56.7% productive rearrangements and segregating when the between-donor standard deviation exceeded 5%. A statistical classification framework was built for diagnosing cytomegalovirus status from the catalog of TCR beta chain sequences. In a later analysis, TCR nucleotide sequences were compared against IMGT/GENE-DB human TR gene sequences so that V and J genes could be assigned. The TCRdist pipeline was used in a later analysis to assign CDR3 sequences and most-parsimonious VDJ recombination scenarios. In a later analysis, each TCR beta chain was defined by its CDR3 amino acid sequence together with its V-gene family, and reads lacking a unique V-gene family were excluded. In a later analysis, 450 to 600 highly shared, low-generation-probability nucleotide sequences were removed to address suspected cross-contamination and a sequencing artifact. In a later analysis, a clonal expansion index was calculated for each public chain from normalized within-repertoire ranks of inferred template counts. Generation probabilities in a later analysis came from a VDJ recombination model fitted to out-of-frame rearrangements, and those results were checked against IGoR. In a later analysis, TCR-TCR, TCR-HLA and TCR-CMV co-occurrence was scored with hypergeometric tests, and a repertoire-size bias correction was applied to TCR pairs. To estimate false discovery rates, a later analysis permuted the HLA or CMV assignments 20 times. In a later analysis, co-occurring TCRs were grouped with DBSCAN, and TCRdist sequence similarity was added when clustering was performed within HLA-allele-positive subsets. For co-occurrence clustering, repertoires with fewer than 30,000 or more than 120,000 public chains were excluded, along with roughly 5 repertoires with anomalous nucleotide sharing. Sourced from immuneACCESS, this table was stored by TCRdb with only in-frame sequences that have V and J called. A share of the clones is absent; for the studies checked, an unresolved V gene accounts for under half, and the remainder has no known explanation. V and J calls and clone size follow that table, whereas D and trimming were derived from the DNA. Counted in this sample were about 110,000 clones; around 70% of them appeared once. The ten most abundant clones make up approximately 0.8% of the sample.

After removal of 2 bases from V and 6 bases from J, the junction retains 8 bases not matched to a gene. The CDR3 runs 16 amino acids, cysteine and phenylalanine included. Only CDR3 DNA remains: 48 bases, in frame from the first base. CDR1 and CDR2, per the germline V gene, are LGHNT and FRNRAP. Material for sequencing was PBMCs. This chain is built from TRBV12-5 and TRBJ1-4, and 8 junctional nucleotides match TRBD1. This TCR was recovered from a boy younger than 18 in good health and CMV-seronegative. CDR3 region: CASGLPRTGSYEKLFF. The DNA is as follows: TGTGCTAGTGGTTTGCCCCGGACAGGGTCATATGAAAAACTGTTTTTT.